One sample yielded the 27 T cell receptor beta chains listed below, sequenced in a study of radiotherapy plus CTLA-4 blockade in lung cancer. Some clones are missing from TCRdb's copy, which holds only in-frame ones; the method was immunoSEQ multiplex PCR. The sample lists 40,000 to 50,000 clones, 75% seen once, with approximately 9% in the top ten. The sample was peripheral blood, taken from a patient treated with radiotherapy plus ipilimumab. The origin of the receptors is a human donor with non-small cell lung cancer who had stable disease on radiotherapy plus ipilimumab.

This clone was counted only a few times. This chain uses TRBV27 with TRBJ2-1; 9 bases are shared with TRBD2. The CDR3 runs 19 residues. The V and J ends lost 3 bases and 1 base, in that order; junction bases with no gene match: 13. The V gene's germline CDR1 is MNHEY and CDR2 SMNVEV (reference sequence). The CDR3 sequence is CASSFRGGSGGLSYNEQFF. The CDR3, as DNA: TGTGCCAGCAGTTTCCGGGGGGGTAGCGGGGGCCTTTCCTACAATGAGCAGTTCTTC.

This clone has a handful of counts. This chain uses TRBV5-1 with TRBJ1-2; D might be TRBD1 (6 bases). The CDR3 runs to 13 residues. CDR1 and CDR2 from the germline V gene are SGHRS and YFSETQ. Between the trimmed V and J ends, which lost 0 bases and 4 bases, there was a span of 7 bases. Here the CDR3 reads CASSLVGGYGYTF. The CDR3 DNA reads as TGCGCCAGCAGCTTGGTAGGGGGCTATGGCTACACCTTC.

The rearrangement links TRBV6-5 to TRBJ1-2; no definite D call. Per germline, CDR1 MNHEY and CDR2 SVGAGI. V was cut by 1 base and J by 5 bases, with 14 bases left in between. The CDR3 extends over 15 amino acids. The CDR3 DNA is TGTGCCAGCAGTTACTTGGCAGATCCTCGTTATGGCTACACCTTC. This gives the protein CASSYLADPRYGYTF.

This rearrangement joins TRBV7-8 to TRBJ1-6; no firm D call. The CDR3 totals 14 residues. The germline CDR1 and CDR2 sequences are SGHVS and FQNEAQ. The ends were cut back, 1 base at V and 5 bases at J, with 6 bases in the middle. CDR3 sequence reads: CASSLDFNNSPLHF. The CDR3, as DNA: TGTGCCAGCAGCTTAGACTTCAATAATTCACCCCTCCACTTT.

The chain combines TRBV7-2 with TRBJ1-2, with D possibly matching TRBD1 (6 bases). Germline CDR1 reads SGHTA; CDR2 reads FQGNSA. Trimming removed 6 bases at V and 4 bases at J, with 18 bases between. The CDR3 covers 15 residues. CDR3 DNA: TGTGCCAGCAGTCATAACTCGGGGGGCGTCTATGGCTACACCTTC. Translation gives CASSHNSGGVYGYTF.

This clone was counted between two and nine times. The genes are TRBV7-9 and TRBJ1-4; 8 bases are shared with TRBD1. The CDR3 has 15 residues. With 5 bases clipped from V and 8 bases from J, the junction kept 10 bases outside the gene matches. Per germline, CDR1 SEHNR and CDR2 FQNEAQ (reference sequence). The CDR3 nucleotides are TGTGCCAGCAGCACTGCACTAGGGACAGGCGAAAAACTGTTTTTT. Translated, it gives CASSTALGTGEKLFF.

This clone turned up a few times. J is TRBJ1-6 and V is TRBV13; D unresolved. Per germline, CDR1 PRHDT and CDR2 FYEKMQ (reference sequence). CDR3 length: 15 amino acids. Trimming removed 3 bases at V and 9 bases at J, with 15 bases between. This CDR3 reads CASSFGEAPSSPLHF. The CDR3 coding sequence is TGTGCCAGCAGCTTCGGGGAGGCGCCGAGTTCACCCCTCCACTTT.

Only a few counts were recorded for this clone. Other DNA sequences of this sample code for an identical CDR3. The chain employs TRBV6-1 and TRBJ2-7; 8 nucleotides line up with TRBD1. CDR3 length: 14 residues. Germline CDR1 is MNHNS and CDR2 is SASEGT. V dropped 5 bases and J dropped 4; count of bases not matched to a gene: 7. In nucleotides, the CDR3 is TGTGCCAGCAGTAGGGACAGGAGTGGGTACGAGCAGTACTTC. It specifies CASSRDRSGYEQYF.

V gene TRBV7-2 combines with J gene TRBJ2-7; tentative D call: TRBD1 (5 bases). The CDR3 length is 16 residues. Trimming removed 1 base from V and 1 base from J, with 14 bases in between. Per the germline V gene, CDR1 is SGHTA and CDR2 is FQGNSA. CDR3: CASSLESPGPSYEQYF. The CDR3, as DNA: TGTGCCAGCAGCTTAGAGTCTCCAGGGCCGTCCTACGAGCAGTACTTC.

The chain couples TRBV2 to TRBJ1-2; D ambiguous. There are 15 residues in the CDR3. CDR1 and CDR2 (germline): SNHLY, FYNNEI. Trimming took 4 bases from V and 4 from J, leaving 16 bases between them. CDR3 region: CASSVKGAAIYGYTF. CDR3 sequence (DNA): TGTGCCAGCAGTGTCAAGGGAGCCGCAATCTATGGCTACACCTTC.

CDR3 in amino acids: CASSILQKNQPQHF. The DNA of the CDR3 is TGTGCCAGTAGTATATTACAGAAAAATCAGCCCCAGCATTTT. This rearrangement joins TRBV19 to TRBJ1-5; D call uncertain. The CDR3 is 14 amino acids. The germline V and J ends were trimmed by 2 bases and 4 bases, with 9 bases remaining between them. CDR1 and CDR2 (germline): LNHDA, SQIVND (reference sequence).

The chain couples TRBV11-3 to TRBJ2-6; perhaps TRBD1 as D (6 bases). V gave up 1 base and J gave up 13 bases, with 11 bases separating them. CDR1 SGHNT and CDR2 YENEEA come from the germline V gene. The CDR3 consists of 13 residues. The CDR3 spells CASSLAAGEVLTF. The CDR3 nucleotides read TGTGCCAGCAGCTTAGCAGCAGGGGAGGTCCTGACTTTC.

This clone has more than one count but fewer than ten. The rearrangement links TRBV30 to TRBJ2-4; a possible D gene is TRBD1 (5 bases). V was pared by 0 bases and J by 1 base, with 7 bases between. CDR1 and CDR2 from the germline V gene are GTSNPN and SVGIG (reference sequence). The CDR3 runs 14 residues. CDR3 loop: CAWSVGVAKNIQYF. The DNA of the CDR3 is TGTGCCTGGAGTGTAGGGGTGGCCAAAAACATTCAGTACTTC.

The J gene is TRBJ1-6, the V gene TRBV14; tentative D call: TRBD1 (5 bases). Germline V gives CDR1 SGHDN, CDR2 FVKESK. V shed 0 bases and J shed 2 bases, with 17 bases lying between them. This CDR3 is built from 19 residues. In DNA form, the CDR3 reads TGTGCCAGCAGCCAAGATCAGGGCAGGGTGTACACCTATAATTCACCCCTCCACTTT. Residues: CASSQDQGRVYTYNSPLHF.

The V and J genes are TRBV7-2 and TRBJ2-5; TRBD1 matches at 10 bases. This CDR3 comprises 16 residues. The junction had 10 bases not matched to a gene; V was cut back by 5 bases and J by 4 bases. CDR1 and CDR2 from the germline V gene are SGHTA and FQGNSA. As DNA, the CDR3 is TGTGCCAGCAGCAGGGTGGGGACAGGGGTGGGAGAGACCCAGTACTTC. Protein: CASSRVGTGVGETQYF.

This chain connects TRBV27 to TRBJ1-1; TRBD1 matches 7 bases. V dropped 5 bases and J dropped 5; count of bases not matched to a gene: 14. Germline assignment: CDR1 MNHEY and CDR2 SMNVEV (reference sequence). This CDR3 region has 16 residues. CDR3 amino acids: CASSDKRQGLPTEAFF. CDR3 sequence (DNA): TGTGCCAGCAGTGACAAGAGACAGGGACTGCCGACTGAAGCTTTCTTT.

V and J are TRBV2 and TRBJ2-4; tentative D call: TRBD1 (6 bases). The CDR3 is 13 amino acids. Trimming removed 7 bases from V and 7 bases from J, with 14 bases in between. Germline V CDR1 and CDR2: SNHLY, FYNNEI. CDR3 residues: CASTGTSRNIQYF. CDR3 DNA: TGTGCCAGCACCGGGACAAGCAGGAACATTCAGTACTTC.

CDR3: CASSQSGTTLSSEQFF. CDR3 DNA sequence: TGCGCCAGCAGCCAGAGCGGGACGACCCTTTCGTCGGAGCAGTTCTTC. The rearrangement joins TRBV4-1 to TRBJ2-1, with 7 bases matching TRBD2. The V segment lost 3 bases and the J segment 10 bases; nucleotides outside the gene matches: 15. There are 16 residues in the CDR3. Germline lookup yields CDR1 MGHRA and CDR2 YSYEKL.

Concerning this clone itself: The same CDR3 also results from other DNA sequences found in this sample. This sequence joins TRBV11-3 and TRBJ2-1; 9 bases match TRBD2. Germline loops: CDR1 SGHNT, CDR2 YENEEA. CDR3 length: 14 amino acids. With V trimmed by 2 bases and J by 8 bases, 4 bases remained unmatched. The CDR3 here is CASSLILAGYEQFF. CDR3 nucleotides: TGTGCCAGCAGCTTAATCCTAGCGGGGTATGAGCAGTTCTTC. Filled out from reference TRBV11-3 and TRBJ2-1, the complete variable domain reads EAGVVQSPRYKIIEKKQPVAFWCNPISGHNTLYWYLQNLGQGPELLIRYENEEAVDDSQLPKDRFSAERLKGVDSTLKIQPAELGDSAVYLCASSLILAGYEQFFGPGTRLTVL.

The CDR3 sequence: CASSTGTGRSDTQYF. Written as DNA, the CDR3 is TGCGCCAGCAGCACGGGGACAGGGCGGTCAGATACGCAGTATTTT. This rearrangement joins TRBV5-1 to TRBJ2-3, with 9 bases lining up with TRBD1. From germline, CDR1 is SGHRS and CDR2 YFSETQ. V lost 4 bases to trimming and J lost 4 bases; unmatched junction nucleotides: 7. CDR3 length: 15 amino acids. The variable domain in full, completed from reference TRBV5-1 and TRBJ2-3, reads KAGVTQTPRYLIKTRGQQVTLSCSPISGHRSVSWYQQTPGQGLQFLFEYFSETQRNKGNFPGRFSGRQFSNSRSEMNVSTLELGDSALYLCASSTGTGRSDTQYFGPGTRLTVL.

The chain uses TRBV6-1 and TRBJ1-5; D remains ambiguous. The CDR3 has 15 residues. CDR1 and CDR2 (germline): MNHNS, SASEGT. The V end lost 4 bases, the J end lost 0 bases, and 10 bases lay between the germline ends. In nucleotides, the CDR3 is TGTGCCAGCAGTGTTGAGGGCTATAGCAATCAGCCCCAGCATTTT. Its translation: CASSVEGYSNQPQHF.

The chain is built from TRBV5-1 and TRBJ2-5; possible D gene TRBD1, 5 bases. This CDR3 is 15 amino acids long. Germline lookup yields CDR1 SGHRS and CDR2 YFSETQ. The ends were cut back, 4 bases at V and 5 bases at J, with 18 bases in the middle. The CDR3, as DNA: TGCGCCAGCAGCCCCCAGGGCACCCCAGGGGAGACCCAGTACTTC. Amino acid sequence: CASSPQGTPGETQYF.

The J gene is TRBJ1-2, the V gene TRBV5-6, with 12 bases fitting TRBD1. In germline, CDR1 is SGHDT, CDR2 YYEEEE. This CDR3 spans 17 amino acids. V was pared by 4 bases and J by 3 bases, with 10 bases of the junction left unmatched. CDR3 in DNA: TGTGCCAGCAGCCCCACCGGGACAGGGGGCGTTTACTATGGCTACACCTTC. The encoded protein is CASSPTGTGGVYYGYTF.

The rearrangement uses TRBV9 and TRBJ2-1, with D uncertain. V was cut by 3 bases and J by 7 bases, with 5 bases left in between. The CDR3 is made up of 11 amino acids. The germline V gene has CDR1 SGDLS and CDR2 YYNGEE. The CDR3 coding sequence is TGTGCCAGCAGCGATCTTAATGAGCAGTTCTTC. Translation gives CASSDLNEQFF.

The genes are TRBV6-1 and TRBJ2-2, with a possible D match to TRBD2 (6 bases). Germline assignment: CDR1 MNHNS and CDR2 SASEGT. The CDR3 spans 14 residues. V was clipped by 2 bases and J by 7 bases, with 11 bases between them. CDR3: CASSERSEGGELFF. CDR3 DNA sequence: TGTGCCAGCAGTGAACGATCGGAGGGCGGGGAGCTGTTTTTT.

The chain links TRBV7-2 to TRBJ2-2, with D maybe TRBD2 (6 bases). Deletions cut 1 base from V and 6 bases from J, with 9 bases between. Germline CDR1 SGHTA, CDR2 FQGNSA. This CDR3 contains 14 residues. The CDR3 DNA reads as TGTGCCAGCAGCTTAGTGAGGGAGGCCGGGGAGCTGTTTTTT. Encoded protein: CASSLVREAGELFF.

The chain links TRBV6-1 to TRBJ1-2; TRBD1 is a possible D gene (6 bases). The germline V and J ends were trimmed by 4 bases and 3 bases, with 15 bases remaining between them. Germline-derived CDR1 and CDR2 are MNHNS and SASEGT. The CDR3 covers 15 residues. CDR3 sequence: CASSGVEGGHYGYTF. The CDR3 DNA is TGTGCCAGCAGTGGGGTTGAAGGGGGACACTATGGCTACACCTTC.